This TCR beta chain comes out of a study of T-cell memory formation after mild COVID-19. CDR3 length equals 13 residues. CDR1 is SGHRS and CDR2 is YFSETQ in the germline V gene. Trimming shortened V by 0 bases and J by 6 bases, and 9 bases separated the two germline ends. As for this clonotype: What it binds is unknown.

The study, taken as a whole, reports: Clones that got smaller from day 15 to 85 had even CD4/CD8, while clones growing later tipped toward CD4+. A second wave of clones peaked on day 37, and their SARS-CoV-2 specificity went unconfirmed.

TCRalpha and TCRbeta libraries used 5'RACE with constant-segment primers and UMIs. TCRdb independently ran MiXCR on the 5' RACE reads; one entry per CDR3 protein. The sample consists of around 200,000 distinct CDR3 sequences, approximately 17% of them appearing once. The chain combines TRBV5-1 with TRBJ1-2; D unclear. The sample was PBMCs or a T cell subset sorted from them (not recorded which). The clonotype comes from a man aged 18-30 years who had mild COVID-19 (a few samples of this study predate the infection). Cell type and time point are not known. The CDR3 spells CASSLVGSDGYTF. The CDR3 nucleotides read TGCGCCAGCAGCTTGGTGGGGAGTGATGGCTACACCTTC.